This T cell receptor (beta chain) was profiled in a study of blood T cell repertoires in COVID-19. Data came from immunoSEQ multiplex PCR; TCRdb stores just in-frame clones and leaves some out. The table lists some 130,000 clones, roughly 90% of them singletons. Germline V lookup: CDR1 ENHRY, CDR2 SYGVKD. Trimming cost V 6 bases and J 0 bases, with 8 bases left between them. This CDR3 is built from 13 residues. Input material: peripheral blood. The chain has TRBV10-3 and TRBJ1-1; tentatively, D is TRBD1 (5 bases). The clonotype was recovered from a man between 50 and 59 years old with active COVID-19. The CDR3 reads CAIRRGLNTEAFF. The CDR3, as DNA: TGTGCCATCAGAAGGGGTTTGAACACTGAAGCTTTCTTT.